This T cell receptor (beta chain) appears in the sequencing data of a study of blood T cells in healthy people across ages. Isolated per sample were at least 6 million PBMCs. Study results and caveats: As age increased, TCR beta diversity per million T cells fell in a roughly linear fashion. Researchers deemed the diversity estimates from one million T cells underestimates. It was the long-lived donors that had more naive CD4+ cells and higher diversity than aged donors.

As regards this clonotype: Its antigen remains unidentified.

This CDR3 contains 14 residues. In germline, CDR1 is LGHDT, CDR2 YNNKEL (reference sequence). Trimming pared 3 bases from V and 2 bases from J, leaving 9 bases between. Primers used in a second PCR of about 6 to 11 cycles were a sample-barcoded 5' primer and a J-beta primer mix. TCRdb called the 5' RACE reads again in MiXCR, with one record for every CDR3 protein. The sample has approximately 1.5 million distinct CDR3 sequences; about 42% are singletons. The receptor was derived from a woman aged 18-35 years in good health. Sample: blood. The rearrangement joins TRBV3-1 to TRBJ2-3; D is unclear. CDR3 nucleotides: TGTGCCAGCAGCCAGAACGCGCCCACAGATACGCAGTATTTT. Its translation is CASSQNAPTDTQYF.